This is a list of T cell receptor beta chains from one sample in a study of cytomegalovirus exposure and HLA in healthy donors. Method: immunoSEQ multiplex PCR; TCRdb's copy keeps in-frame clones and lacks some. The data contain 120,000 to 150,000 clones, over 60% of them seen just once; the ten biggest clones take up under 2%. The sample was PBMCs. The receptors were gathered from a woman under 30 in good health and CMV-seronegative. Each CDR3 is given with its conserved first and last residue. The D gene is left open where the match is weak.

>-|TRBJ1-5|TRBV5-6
CASSSGRLFFRDQPQHF
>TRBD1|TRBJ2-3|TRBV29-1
CSAGTGGDTQYF
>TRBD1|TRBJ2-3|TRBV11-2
CASSLGTGLGDTQYF
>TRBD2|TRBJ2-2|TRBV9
CASSALGLAGGPGTGELFF
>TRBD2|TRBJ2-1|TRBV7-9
CASSLLGTSEMEQFF
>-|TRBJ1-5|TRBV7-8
CASSEEINQPQHF
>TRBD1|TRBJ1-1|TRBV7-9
CASSARTGIDTEAFF
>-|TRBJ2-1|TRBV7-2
CASINPWEAGRGNEQFF
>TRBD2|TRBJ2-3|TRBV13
CASSSRTSGRATDTQYF
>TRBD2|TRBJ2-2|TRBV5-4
CASSWVAGGTGELFF
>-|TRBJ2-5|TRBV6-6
CASSSDLSGSQETQYF
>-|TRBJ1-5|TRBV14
CASSINSNQPQHF
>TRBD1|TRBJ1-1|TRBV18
CASSPPRDRATEAFF